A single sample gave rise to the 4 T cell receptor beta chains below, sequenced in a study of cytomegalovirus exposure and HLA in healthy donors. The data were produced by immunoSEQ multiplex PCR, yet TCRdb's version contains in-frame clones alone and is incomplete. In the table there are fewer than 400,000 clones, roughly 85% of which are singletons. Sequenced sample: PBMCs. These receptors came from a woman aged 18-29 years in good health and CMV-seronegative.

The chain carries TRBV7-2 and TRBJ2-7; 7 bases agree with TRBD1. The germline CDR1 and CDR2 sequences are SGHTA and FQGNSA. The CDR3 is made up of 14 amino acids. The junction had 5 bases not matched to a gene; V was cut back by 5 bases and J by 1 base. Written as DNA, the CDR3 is TGTGCCAGCAGCCAACGACAGGGTTCCTACGAGCAGTACTTC. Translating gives CASSQRQGSYEQYF.

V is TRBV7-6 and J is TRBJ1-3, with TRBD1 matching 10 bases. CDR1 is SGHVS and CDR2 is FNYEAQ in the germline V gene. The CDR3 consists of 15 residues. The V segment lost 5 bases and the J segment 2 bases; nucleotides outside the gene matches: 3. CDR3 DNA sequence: TGTGCCAGCAGCCCCGGACAGGGGGCTGGAAACACCATATATTTT. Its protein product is CASSPGQGAGNTIYF. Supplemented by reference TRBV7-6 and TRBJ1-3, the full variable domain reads GAGVSQSPRYKVTKRGQDVALRCDPISGHVSLYWYRQALGQGPEFLTYFNYEAQQDKSGLPNDRFSAERPEGSISTLTIQRTEQRDSAMYRCASSPGQGAGNTIYFGEGSWLTVV.

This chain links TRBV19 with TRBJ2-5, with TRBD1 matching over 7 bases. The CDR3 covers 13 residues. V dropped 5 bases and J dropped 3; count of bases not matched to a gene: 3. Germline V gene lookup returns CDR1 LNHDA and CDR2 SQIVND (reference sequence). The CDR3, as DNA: TGTGCCAGTAGTCTCGGACAGGAAGAGACCCAGTACTTC. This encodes CASSLGQEETQYF. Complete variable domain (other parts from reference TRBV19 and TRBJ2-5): DGGITQSPKYLFRKEGQNVTLSCEQNLNHDAMYWYRQDPGQGLRLIYYSQIVNDFQKGDIAEGYSVSREKKESFPLTVTSAQKNPTAFYLCASSLGQEETQYFGPGTRLLVL.

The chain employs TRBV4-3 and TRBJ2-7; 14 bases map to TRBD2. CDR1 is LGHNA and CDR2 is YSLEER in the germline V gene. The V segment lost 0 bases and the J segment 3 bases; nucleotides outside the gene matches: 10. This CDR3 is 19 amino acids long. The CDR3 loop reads CASSQEIPGLAGVGYEQYF. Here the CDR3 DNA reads TGCGCCAGCAGCCAAGAGATACCGGGACTAGCGGGAGTTGGCTACGAGCAGTACTTC.